This T cell receptor (beta chain) derives from a study of blood T cell repertoires in COVID-19. TCRdb's copy holds only in-frame clones and misses some; the assay was immunoSEQ multiplex PCR. The table lists about 160,000 clones, approximately 87% of them singletons. Germline V gene data show CDR1 as LNHDA and CDR2 as SQIVND (reference sequence). V shed 3 bases and J shed 6 bases, with 6 bases lying between them. The CDR3 runs 12 residues. This clone was observed once. The V gene is TRBV19, the J gene TRBJ2-1; D is undetermined. The sample was peripheral blood. The clonotype comes from a woman between 65 and 79 years old with acute or convalescent COVID-19. CDR3 sequence (DNA): TGTGCCAGTAGTATCCTTAGCAATGAGCAGTTCTTC. Translation: CASSILSNEQFF. The entire variable domain, with the rest obtained from reference TRBV19 and TRBJ2-1, is as follows: DGGITQSPKYLFRKEGQNVTLSCEQNLNHDAMYWYRQDPGQGLRLIYYSQIVNDFQKGDIAEGYSVSREKKESFPLTVTSAQKNPTAFYLCASSILSNEQFFGPGTRLTVL.